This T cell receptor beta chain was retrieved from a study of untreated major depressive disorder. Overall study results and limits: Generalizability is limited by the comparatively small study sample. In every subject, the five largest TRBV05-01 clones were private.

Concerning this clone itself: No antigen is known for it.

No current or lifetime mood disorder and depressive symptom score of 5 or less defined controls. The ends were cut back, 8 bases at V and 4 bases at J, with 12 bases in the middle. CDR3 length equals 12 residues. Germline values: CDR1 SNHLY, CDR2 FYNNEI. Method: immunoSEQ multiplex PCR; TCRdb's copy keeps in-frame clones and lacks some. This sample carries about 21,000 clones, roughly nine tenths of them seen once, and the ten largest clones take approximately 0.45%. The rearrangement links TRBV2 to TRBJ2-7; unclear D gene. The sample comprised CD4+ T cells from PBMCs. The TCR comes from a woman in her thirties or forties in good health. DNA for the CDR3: TGTGCCAGCCGCCAACAGACGTACGAGCAGTACTTC. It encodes CASRQQTYEQYF.